This entry lists 8 T cell receptor beta chains sequenced from one sample in a study of technical replicates of blood from four donors. The assay was immunoSEQ multiplex PCR, and TCRdb's table has in-frame clones only and misses some. Altogether 65,000 to 90,000 clones are present, 90% being singletons, with the ten largest covering 4.7%. What was sequenced was PBMCs. The receptor source for this set is a human donor in good health. Some clones in this sample may be carry-over from other donors' samples.

The chain carries TRBV5-4 and TRBJ1-1; TRBD1 matches 8 bases. The V gene's germline CDR1 is SGHNT and CDR2 YYREEE (reference sequence). Trimming took 4 bases from V and 4 from J; bases not matched to a gene: 6. The CDR3 is made up of 14 amino acids. CDR3 residues: CASSASTGVTEAFF. The CDR3 bases are TGTGCCAGCAGCGCTTCGACAGGGGTCACTGAAGCTTTCTTT.

The V and J genes are TRBV4-3 and TRBJ2-1; possibly TRBD1 for D (6 bases). This CDR3 contains 14 residues. V lost 0 bases to trimming and J lost 7 bases, with 10 bases between them. Germline loops: CDR1 LGHNA, CDR2 YSLEER. The CDR3 here is CASSQDLGGNEQFF. CDR3 DNA: TGCGCCAGCAGCCAAGATCTAGGGGGTAATGAGCAGTTCTTC.

The rearrangement uses TRBV5-8 and TRBJ1-2; possibly TRBD1 for D (6 bases). Germline lookup yields CDR1 SGHTS and CDR2 YDEGEE. Trimming left V 3 bases short and J 5 bases short, with 17 bases between. The length of the CDR3 is 15 residues. In nucleotides, the CDR3 is TGTGCCAGCAGCTCCGGAGGGGGGGCGCGTTATGGCTACACCTTC. Its translation is CASSSGGGARYGYTF.

The chain employs TRBV2 and TRBJ2-7; maybe TRBD2 (5 bases). Trimming cost V 3 bases and J 6 bases, with 12 bases left between them. CDR1 and CDR2 (germline): SNHLY, FYNNEI. The CDR3 has 13 amino acids. The CDR3 loop reads CASSDGNLGEQYF. Written as DNA, the CDR3 is TGTGCCAGCAGTGACGGGAACCTCGGCGAGCAGTACTTC.

The V call is TRBV4-2, the J call TRBJ2-3; 9 bases line up with TRBD2. Trimming at V came to 0 bases and at J to 4 bases, leaving 5 bases not matched to a gene. The CDR3 contains 16 residues. The V gene's germline CDR1 is LGHNA and CDR2 YNFKEQ. CDR3 protein: CASSQDGGGAADTQYF. The DNA of the CDR3 is TGTGCCAGCAGCCAAGACGGCGGGGGGGCTGCAGATACGCAGTATTTT.

The chain employs TRBV5-1 and TRBJ2-5; TRBD1 matches 12 bases. V was clipped by 4 bases and J by 5 bases; unmatched bases: 6. Germline CDR1 is SGHRS and CDR2 is YFSETQ. The CDR3 sequence is 15 residues long. The CDR3 bases are TGCGCCAGCAGCCCCGGGACAGGGGGCCGGGAGACCCAGTACTTC. Protein: CASSPGTGGRETQYF. The whole variable domain, filled in from reference TRBV5-1 and TRBJ2-5, reads KAGVTQTPRYLIKTRGQQVTLSCSPISGHRSVSWYQQTPGQGLQFLFEYFSETQRNKGNFPGRFSGRQFSNSRSEMNVSTLELGDSALYLCASSPGTGGRETQYFGPGTRLLVL.

The V call is TRBV29-1, the J call TRBJ2-7, with D perhaps TRBD2 (6 bases). Germline CDR1 and CDR2: SQVTM and ANQGSEA. V was cut by 7 bases and J by 3 bases, with 16 bases left in between. This CDR3 spans 13 amino acids. This chain's CDR3 is CSALVGGGYEQYF. The CDR3 coding sequence is TGCAGCGCCCTGGTGGGGGGAGGCTACGAGCAGTACTTC.

The chain is built from TRBV7-2 and TRBJ2-1; 7 bases line up with TRBD2. The V gene end was trimmed by 5 bases and the J gene end by 11 bases; junction bases not matched to a gene: 15. The CDR3 has 15 amino acids. From germline, CDR1 is SGHTA and CDR2 FQGNSA. CDR3 coding DNA: TGTGCCAGCAGCCCTTCGGGACTACCGGGATCGCAGCAGTTCTTC. It codes for CASSPSGLPGSQQFF. Supplemented by reference TRBV7-2 and TRBJ2-1, the full variable domain reads GAGVSQSPSNKVTEKGKDVELRCDPISGHTALYWYRQSLGQGLEFLIYFQGNSAPDKSGLPSDRFSAERTGGSVSTLTIQRTQQEDSAVYLCASSPSGLPGSQQFFGPGTRLTVL.